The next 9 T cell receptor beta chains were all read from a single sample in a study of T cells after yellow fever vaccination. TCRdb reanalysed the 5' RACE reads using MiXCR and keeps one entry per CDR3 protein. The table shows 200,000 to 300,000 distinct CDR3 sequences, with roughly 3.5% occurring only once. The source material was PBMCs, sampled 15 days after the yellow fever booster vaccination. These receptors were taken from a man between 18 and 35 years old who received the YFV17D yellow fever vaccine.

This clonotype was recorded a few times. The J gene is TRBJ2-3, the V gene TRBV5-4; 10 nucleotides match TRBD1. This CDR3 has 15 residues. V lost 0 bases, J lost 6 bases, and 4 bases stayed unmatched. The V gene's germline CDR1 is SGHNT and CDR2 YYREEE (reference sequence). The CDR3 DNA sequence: TGTGCCAGCAGCTTGGGGGGACAGGGGAAGGATACGCAGTATTTT. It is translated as CASSLGGQGKDTQYF.

As DNA, the CDR3 is TGTGCCACCACTGGGGGGCCAGGATCCTACGAGCAGTACTTC. Translated, it gives CATTGGPGSYEQYF. The gene calls are TRBV5-6 and TRBJ2-7, with D perhaps being TRBD1 or TRBD2 (6 bases each). Deletions cut 9 bases from V and 1 base from J, with 17 bases between. The CDR3 loop spans 14 amino acids. Germline V CDR1 and CDR2: SGHDT, YYEEEE.

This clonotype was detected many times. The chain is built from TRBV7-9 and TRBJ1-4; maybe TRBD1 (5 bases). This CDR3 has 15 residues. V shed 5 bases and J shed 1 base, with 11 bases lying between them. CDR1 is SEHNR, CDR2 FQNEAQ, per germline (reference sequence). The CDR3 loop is CASSTDRLTNEKLFF. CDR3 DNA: TGTGCCAGCAGCACCGACAGATTAACTAATGAAAAACTGTTTTTT.

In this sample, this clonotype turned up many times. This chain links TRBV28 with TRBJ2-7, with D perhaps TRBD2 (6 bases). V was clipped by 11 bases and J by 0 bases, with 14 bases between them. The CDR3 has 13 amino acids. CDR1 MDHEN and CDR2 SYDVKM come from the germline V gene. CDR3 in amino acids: CAAWRDGSYEQYF. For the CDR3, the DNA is TGTGCCGCTTGGAGGGACGGCTCCTACGAGCAGTACTTC.

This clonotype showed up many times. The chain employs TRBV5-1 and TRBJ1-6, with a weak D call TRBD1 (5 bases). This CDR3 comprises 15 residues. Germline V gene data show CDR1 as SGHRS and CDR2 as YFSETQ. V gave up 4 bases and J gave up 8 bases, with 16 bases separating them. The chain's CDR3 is CASSLPAGRDSPLHF. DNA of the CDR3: TGCGCCAGCAGCCTCCCGGCAGGGCGGGATTCACCCCTCCACTTT.

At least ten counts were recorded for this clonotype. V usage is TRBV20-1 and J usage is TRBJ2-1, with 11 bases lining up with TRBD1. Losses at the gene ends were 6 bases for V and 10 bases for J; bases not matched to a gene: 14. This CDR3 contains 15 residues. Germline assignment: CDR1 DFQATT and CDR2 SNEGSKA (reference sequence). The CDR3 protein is CSATYPGQGVEEQFF. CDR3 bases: TGCAGTGCCACCTACCCGGGACAGGGGGTAGAGGAGCAGTTCTTC.

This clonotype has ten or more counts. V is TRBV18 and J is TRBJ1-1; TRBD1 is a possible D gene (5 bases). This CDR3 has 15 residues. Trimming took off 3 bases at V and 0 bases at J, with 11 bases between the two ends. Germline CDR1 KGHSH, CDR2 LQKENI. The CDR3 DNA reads TGTGCCAGCTCACCGTCTGGGGCGCTGAACACTGAAGCTTTCTTT. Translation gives CASSPSGALNTEAFF.

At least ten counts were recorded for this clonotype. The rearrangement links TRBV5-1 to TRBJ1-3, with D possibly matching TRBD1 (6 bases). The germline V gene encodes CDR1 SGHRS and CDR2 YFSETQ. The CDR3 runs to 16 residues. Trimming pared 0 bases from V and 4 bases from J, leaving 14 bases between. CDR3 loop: CASSLGQAAGGNTIYF. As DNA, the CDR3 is TGCGCCAGCAGCTTGGGACAGGCCGCTGGGGGAAACACCATATATTTT.

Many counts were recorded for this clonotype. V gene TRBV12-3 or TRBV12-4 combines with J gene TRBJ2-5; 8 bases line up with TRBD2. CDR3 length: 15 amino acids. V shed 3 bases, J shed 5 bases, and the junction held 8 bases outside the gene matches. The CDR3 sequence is CASSFRGGTTETQYF. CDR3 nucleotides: TGTGCCAGCAGTTTTCGGGGGGGGACTACGGAGACCCAGTACTTC.